The 29 T cell receptor beta chains given below trace back to one sample, sequenced in a study of cytomegalovirus exposure and HLA in healthy donors. PCR involved 60 Vbeta and 13 Jbeta primers. This table comes from immunoSEQ multiplex PCR, and its TCRdb copy is limited to in-frame clones, with some not included. The table shows over 150,000 clones, with 80% occurring only once. The material sequenced was PBMCs. The receptor source for this set is a man younger than 35 in good health and CMV-seropositive.

This clone was counted a single time. This sequence joins TRBV4-2 and TRBJ2-1, with D perhaps TRBD2 (5 bases). CDR1 LGHNA and CDR2 YNFKEQ come from the germline V gene. The V end lost 1 base, the J end lost 7 bases, and 11 bases lay between the germline ends. CDR3 length: 14 residues. Here the CDR3 DNA reads TGTGCCAGCAGCCAAGCCGGTCAGCGGAATGAGCAGTTCTTC. This translates into CASSQAGQRNEQFF.

The chain is built from TRBV7-9 and TRBJ1-1, with D possibly matching TRBD1 (6 bases). The germline V and J ends were trimmed by 6 bases and 0 bases, with 8 bases remaining between them. The CDR3 runs 13 residues. Per the germline V gene, CDR1 is SEHNR and CDR2 is FQNEAQ (reference sequence). CDR3 in amino acids: CASRRTVNTEAFF. The CDR3 DNA reads as TGTGCCAGCAGGCGGACAGTGAACACTGAAGCTTTCTTT.

V usage is TRBV7-9 and J usage is TRBJ2-1; D is undetermined. The length of the CDR3 is 12 residues. Trimming stripped 3 bases from V and 10 bases from J, with 10 bases between. Germline values: CDR1 SEHNR, CDR2 FQNEAQ (reference sequence). Written as DNA, the CDR3 is TGTGCCAGCAGCTTTAGATACGGGGAGCAGTTCTTC. Protein: CASSFRYGEQFF.

The chain employs TRBV7-3 and TRBJ1-6, with D maybe TRBD1 (6 bases). Germline V CDR1 and CDR2: SGHTA, FQGTGA. CDR3 length: 15 amino acids. V was pared by 4 bases and J by 5 bases, with 12 bases between. CDR3 sequence (DNA): TGTGCCAGCAGCTCACAGACAGGAGATAATTCACCCCTCCACTTT. Translation gives CASSSQTGDNSPLHF.

The chain carries TRBV4-1 and TRBJ2-7; D gene ambiguous. Germline loops: CDR1 MGHRA, CDR2 YSYEKL. Trimming left V 0 bases short and J 1 base short, with 7 bases between. This CDR3 comprises 14 residues. The CDR3 sequence is CASSQEIQSYEQYF. CDR3 sequence (DNA): TGCGCCAGCAGCCAAGAAATACAGTCCTACGAGCAGTACTTC.

The chain links TRBV19 to TRBJ1-2; a possible D gene is TRBD1 (6 bases). CDR1 is LNHDA, CDR2 SQIVND, per germline (reference sequence). Trimming left V 4 bases short and J 4 bases short, with 13 bases between. The CDR3 contains 14 residues. The CDR3 sequence: CASSTQGFGYGYTF. The CDR3 DNA is TGTGCCAGTAGTACCCAGGGGTTTGGCTATGGCTACACCTTC.

Turning to this clone: A junction boundary mismatches the germline segment, possibly from a read error. The chain recombines TRBV7-9 with TRBJ1-2; D remains ambiguous. Per the germline V gene, CDR1 is SEHNR and CDR2 is FQNEAQ (reference sequence). This CDR3 is 14 amino acids long. The CDR3 here is CSSSFDQTGYGYTF. For the CDR3, the DNA is TGTTCCAGCAGCTTCGATCAAACGGGCTATGGCTACACCTTC.

In DNA, the CDR3 is TGTGCCAGCCACGACAGGGGTAGAAACACTGAAGCTTTCTTT. As protein: CASHDRGRNTEAFF. The chain uses TRBV6-1 and TRBJ1-1; 8 positions match TRBD1. V trimming: 8 bases; J trimming: 2 bases; junction bases outside the gene matches: 7. This CDR3 has 14 residues. Per the germline V gene, CDR1 is MNHNS and CDR2 is SASEGT.

This clone was seen just once. The rearrangement links TRBV11-3 to TRBJ1-1; D ambiguous. Germline V gives CDR1 SGHNT, CDR2 YENEEA. Trimming took off 5 bases at V and 6 bases at J, with 13 bases between the two ends. CDR3 length: 13 residues. The CDR3 reads CASSISYTAEAFF. For the CDR3, the DNA is TGTGCCAGCAGCATTAGCTACACCGCTGAAGCTTTCTTT.

The V call is TRBV29-1, the J call TRBJ2-1; TRBD2 agrees at 7 bases. This CDR3 has 13 residues. Trimming removed 7 bases from V and 0 bases from J; junction bases left unmatched: 3. Germline V CDR1 and CDR2: SQVTM, ANQGSEA. CDR3 protein: CSGSGTSYNEQFF. The CDR3 region has the DNA TGCAGCGGAAGCGGGACCTCCTACAATGAGCAGTTCTTC.

The chain joins TRBV7-2 to TRBJ1-3; no clear D. CDR3 length equals 16 residues. Trimming pared 2 bases from V and 2 bases from J, leaving 13 bases between. The germline V gene encodes CDR1 SGHTA and CDR2 FQGNSA. The CDR3 sequence: CASSLSPAGTGNTIYF. The CDR3, as DNA: TGTGCCAGCAGCTTAAGCCCCGCGGGGACTGGAAACACCATATATTTT.

This clone was observed a single time. The chain combines TRBV30 with TRBJ2-3, with 9 bases fitting TRBD1. The CDR3 covers 12 residues. The V and J ends lost 5 bases and 6 bases, in that order; junction bases with no gene match: 3. The germline CDR1 and CDR2 sequences are GTSNPN and SVGIG (reference sequence). Written as DNA, the CDR3 is TGTGCCTGGGGGACAGGGAGCGATACGCAGTATTTT. Translating it yields CAWGTGSDTQYF.

The chain is built from TRBV5-4 and TRBJ1-2; a weak D match, TRBD1 (6 bases). The germline CDR1 and CDR2 sequences are SGHNT and YYREEE (reference sequence). CDR3 length: 13 residues. The germline V and J ends were trimmed by 4 bases and 2 bases, with 9 bases remaining between them. CDR3 nucleotides: TGTGCCAGCAGCCCCGGGACAAACTATGGCTACACCTTC. Protein: CASSPGTNYGYTF.

This clone was seen once. This rearrangement joins TRBV7-6 to TRBJ2-2; TRBD2 matches 9 bases. V lost 2 bases, J lost 3 bases, and 7 bases stayed unmatched. CDR1 and CDR2 (germline): SGHVS, FNYEAQ. This CDR3 has 17 residues. The CDR3 DNA sequence: TGTGCCAGCAGCTTAACATCAGCGGGAGGTGACACCGGGGAGCTGTTTTTT. Translation: CASSLTSAGGDTGELFF.

The gene calls are TRBV2 and TRBJ1-5, with 8 bases identical to TRBD1. Germline values: CDR1 SNHLY, CDR2 FYNNEI. The CDR3 covers 16 residues. Losses at the gene ends were 2 bases for V and 3 bases for J; bases not matched to a gene: 6. DNA of the CDR3: TGTGCCAGCAGTGAATTGGGACAGGAGATCAATCAGCCCCAGCATTTT. Translation: CASSELGQEINQPQHF.

The chain joins TRBV10-3 to TRBJ2-7; possibly TRBD1 for D (5 bases). V was cut by 4 bases and J by 5 bases, with 15 bases left in between. CDR3 length: 14 amino acids. Germline-derived CDR1 and CDR2 are ENHRY and SYGVKD. Here the CDR3 reads CAISGHTGFDEQYF. CDR3 nucleotides: TGTGCCATCAGTGGCCACACAGGTTTCGACGAGCAGTACTTC.

This rearrangement joins TRBV7-2 to TRBJ2-1; a possible D gene is TRBD2 (6 bases). The CDR3 runs to 15 residues. Trimming removed 1 base at V and 14 bases at J, with 21 bases between. Germline V gene sequence: CDR1 SGHTA, CDR2 FQGNSA. The CDR3 DNA follows: TGTGCCAGCAGCTTAGATTTATCAGGCGGGAATTTAAAGTTCTTC. It is translated as CASSLDLSGGNLKFF.

The chain links TRBV2 to TRBJ2-5; the match to TRBD2 covers 8 bases. Trimming took 6 bases from V and 5 from J; bases not matched to a gene: 2. CDR3 length: 12 residues. Germline V CDR1 and CDR2: SNHLY, FYNNEI. The CDR3 here is CASRPGGETQYF. The CDR3 DNA reads as TGTGCCAGCAGGCCGGGGGGGGAGACCCAGTACTTC.

This clone was found a few times. This chain links TRBV30 with TRBJ2-1; 8 nucleotides agree with TRBD2. V lost 0 bases and J lost 2; bases outside the gene matches: 6. CDR1 GTSNPN and CDR2 SVGIG come from the germline V gene (reference sequence). CDR3 length: 16 residues. In DNA, the CDR3 is TGTGCCTGGAGTGTTCCCACTAGCGGAACCTACAATGAGCAGTTCTTC. Residues: CAWSVPTSGTYNEQFF. Supplemented by reference TRBV30 and TRBJ2-1, the full variable domain reads SQTIHQWPATLVQPVGSPLSLECTVEGTSNPNLYWYRQAAGRGLQLLFYSVGIGQISSEVPQNLSASRPQDRQFILSSKKLLLSDSGFYLCAWSVPTSGTYNEQFFGPGTRLTVL.

The chain joins TRBV6-4 to TRBJ2-3; D gene ambiguous. Germline assignment: CDR1 MRHNA and CDR2 SNTAGT. The CDR3 consists of 14 residues. V was trimmed by 4 bases and J by 2 bases, leaving 10 bases between them. The CDR3 loop reads CASSVSLNTDTQYF. The DNA of the CDR3 is TGTGCCAGCAGTGTTAGCCTAAACACAGATACGCAGTATTTT.

This chain joins TRBV5-1 and TRBJ1-2; no clear D. Germline V gives CDR1 SGHRS, CDR2 YFSETQ. Deletions cut 0 bases from V and 3 bases from J, with 6 bases between. The length of the CDR3 is 13 residues. This CDR3 reads CASSLGRDYGYTF. The CDR3 DNA follows: TGCGCCAGCAGCTTGGGACGGGACTATGGCTACACCTTC.

This chain links TRBV4-1 with TRBJ2-1, with TRBD2 identical over 13 bases. With V trimmed by 1 base and J by 2 bases, 2 bases remained unmatched. CDR3 length equals 17 residues. CDR1 is MGHRA, CDR2 YSYEKL, per germline. Here the CDR3 reads CASSQGGTSGTYNEQFF. The CDR3 DNA follows: TGCGCCAGCAGCCAAGGTGGGACTAGCGGGACCTACAATGAGCAGTTCTTC.

The V call is TRBV6-5, the J call TRBJ2-5; TRBD1 matches 8 bases. Judging by the DNA end, TRBJ2-7 fits better; the J call may be wrong. In germline, CDR1 is MNHEY, CDR2 SVGAGI. The CDR3 length is 14 residues. The CDR3 DNA reads TGTGCCAGCCGGACAGGGTATAGTTCCTACGAGCAGTACTTC. Translating it yields CASRTGYSSYEQYF.

This clone was observed a single time. The chain's CDR3 is CASSHPLRGKSGYTF. The CDR3 DNA sequence: TGTGCCAGCAGTCACCCTTTACGGGGTAAGAGTGGCTACACCTTC. The V and J genes are TRBV7-2 and TRBJ1-2; D not certain. The germline CDR1 and CDR2 sequences are SGHTA and FQGNSA. This CDR3 region has 15 residues. V was cut by 6 bases and J by 7 bases, with 21 bases left in between.

The chain uses TRBV29-1 and TRBJ1-1, with D possibly being TRBD1 (5 bases). Germline CDR1 and CDR2: SQVTM and ANQGSEA. With 6 bases removed from V and 4 bases from J, the gap between germline ends came to 15 bases. The length of the CDR3 is 13 residues. The CDR3 loop is CSVTAGIGTEAFF. The DNA of the CDR3 is TGCAGCGTGACAGCAGGGATTGGCACTGAAGCTTTCTTT.

V gene TRBV30 combines with J gene TRBJ1-3; tentatively, D is TRBD1 (6 bases). The length of the CDR3 is 14 residues. V was shortened by 1 base and J by 4 bases, with 11 bases between the two germline ends. In germline, CDR1 is GTSNPN, CDR2 SVGIG (reference sequence). The CDR3 loop is CAWSGGGEGNTIYF. The CDR3 DNA follows: TGTGCCTGGAGTGGAGGGGGTGAGGGAAACACCATATATTTT.

The rearrangement joins TRBV5-1 to TRBJ2-7; TRBD1 matches at 11 bases. Trimming removed 1 base from V and 4 bases from J; junction bases left unmatched: 7. The germline CDR1 and CDR2 sequences are SGHRS and YFSETQ. CDR3 length: 16 amino acids. The CDR3 here is CASSLFSGQGGYEQYF. The CDR3 DNA follows: TGCGCCAGCAGCTTGTTCTCGGGACAGGGGGGATACGAGCAGTACTTC.

The chain carries TRBV25-1 and TRBJ2-2, with TRBD2 matching 9 bases. This CDR3 spans 16 amino acids. Germline CDR1 reads MGHDK; CDR2 reads SYGVNS. V shed 3 bases and J 5 bases; nucleotides not matched to a gene: 7. The CDR3 nucleotides are TGTGCCAGCAGTGATCCCCGACTAGCGGATACCGGGGAGCTGTTTTTT. Translated: CASSDPRLADTGELFF.

The chain is built from TRBV5-5 and TRBJ1-2, with a weak D call TRBD1 (6 bases). The length of the CDR3 is 15 residues. Germline V gene data show CDR1 as SGHKS and CDR2 as YYEKEE (reference sequence). Trimming took off 2 bases at V and 1 base at J, with 12 bases between the two ends. In DNA, the CDR3 is TGTGCCAGCAGCTTAACAGGGAGTAGTAACTATGGCTACACCTTC. Protein product: CASSLTGSSNYGYTF.